These 26 T cell receptor beta chains originate from one sample sequenced in a study of blood T cell repertoires in COVID-19. The assay was immunoSEQ multiplex PCR, and TCRdb's table has in-frame clones only and misses some. The sample includes roughly 98,000 clones, around 82% of them seen just once. The sample was peripheral blood. Every receptor here comes from a man in his 70s with active or convalescent COVID-19.

The CDR3 bases are TGTGCCATGGGACAGGGACTGGTCAATGAGCAGTTCTTC. Translating it yields CAMGQGLVNEQFF. The chain has TRBV10-3 and TRBJ2-1; 9 positions match TRBD1. Losses at the gene ends were 9 bases for V and 6 bases for J; bases not matched to a gene: 6. CDR1 is ENHRY, CDR2 SYGVKD, per germline. This CDR3 region has 13 residues.

The chain recombines TRBV19 with TRBJ1-5, with 10 bases aligning to TRBD1. Losses at the gene ends were 6 bases for V and 9 bases for J; bases not matched to a gene: 14. Per the germline V gene, CDR1 is LNHDA and CDR2 is SQIVND (reference sequence). CDR3 length: 16 residues. Written as DNA, the CDR3 is TGTGCCAGTAGGCCCCGGGACAGGGGCCCGTTTCGGCCCCAGCATTTT. It yields the protein CASRPRDRGPFRPQHF.

This chain joins TRBV5-8 and TRBJ1-4, with no clear D. Germline lookup yields CDR1 SGHTS and CDR2 YDEGEE. The V end was cut by 0 bases, the J end by 4 bases, with 10 bases between. The CDR3 runs 15 residues. CDR3: CASSLGGYLNEKLFF. The CDR3 DNA sequence: TGTGCCAGCAGCTTGGGAGGGTACCTTAATGAAAAACTGTTTTTT.

The sample holds a few counts of this clone. The chain is built from TRBV12-3 or TRBV12-4 and TRBJ2-7; D not resolved. V lost 5 bases, J lost 3 bases, and 11 bases lay in between. The CDR3 has 13 residues. CDR3 region: CASSLSPNYEQYF. The CDR3 DNA reads TGTGCCAGCAGTCTAAGTCCCAACTACGAGCAGTACTTC.

This sequence joins TRBV21-1 and TRBJ1-5; the table gives TRBD1 as D, unverified against the DNA. TRBV21-1 is given as a pseudogene. This CDR3 is 19 amino acids long. CDR3 in amino acids: CASSKIQSMSSDSNQPQHF. The DNA for the CDR3 is TGTGCCAGCAGCAAAATACAGAGCATGTCTTCCGATAGCAATCAGCCCCAGCATTTT.

V usage is TRBV7-9 and J usage is TRBJ2-1, with 9 bases that match TRBD2. V lost 2 bases, J lost 7 bases, and 6 bases stayed unmatched. The CDR3 runs to 15 residues. Germline V gives CDR1 SEHNR, CDR2 FQNEAQ (reference sequence). The CDR3 DNA reads TGTGCCAGCAGCTTATCTAGCGGGATTGTTAATGAGCAGTTCTTC. Translated, it gives CASSLSSGIVNEQFF.

The chain has TRBV12-3 or TRBV12-4 and TRBJ2-5; D possibly corresponds to TRBD2 (5 bases). The CDR3 spans 13 residues. The V and J ends lost 2 bases and 5 bases respectively, with 9 bases between them. The CDR3 loop is CASSLRGLETQYF. The CDR3 coding sequence is TGTGCCAGCAGTTTACGAGGGCTCGAGACCCAGTACTTC.

The chain is built from TRBV7-2 and TRBJ1-3, with 7 bases matching TRBD1. This CDR3 spans 15 amino acids. The J segment lost 6 bases and the V segment lost 1 base, leaving 6 bases of the junction unmatched. Germline V gene data show CDR1 as SGHTA and CDR2 as FQGNSA. DNA for the CDR3: TGTGCCAGCAGCTTAGACAGGGGCGTAGAAAACACCATATATTTT. This sequence encodes CASSLDRGVENTIYF.

The rearrangement links TRBV6-5 to TRBJ1-1; D might be TRBD1 (5 bases). V shed 1 base and J shed 0 bases, with 9 bases lying between them. This CDR3 contains 15 residues. The germline V gene has CDR1 MNHEY and CDR2 SVGAGI. The CDR3 protein is CASSYFNRMNTEAFF. CDR3 nucleotides: TGTGCCAGCAGTTACTTTAACAGGATGAACACTGAAGCTTTCTTT.

This chain joins TRBV6-1 and TRBJ1-2, with a tentative D call TRBD1 (6 bases). With 2 bases removed from V and 5 bases from J, the gap between germline ends came to 15 bases. Germline CDR1 and CDR2: MNHNS and SASEGT. This CDR3 has 15 amino acids. The CDR3 coding sequence is TGTGCCAGCAGTGAATCGCGATTCCAGGGGTATGGCTACACCTTC. As protein: CASSESRFQGYGYTF.

The rearrangement links TRBV6-1 to TRBJ2-5; no clear D. Deletions cut 2 bases from V and 5 bases from J, with 9 bases between. Per the germline V gene, CDR1 is MNHNS and CDR2 is SASEGT. This CDR3 region has 13 residues. The CDR3 bases are TGTGCCAGCAGTGAAAACTGGCGGGAGACCCAGTACTTC. Its protein is CASSENWRETQYF.

The rearrangement joins TRBV18 to TRBJ1-1, with 8 nucleotides matching TRBD1. V was clipped by 0 bases and J by 8 bases; unmatched bases: 17. The CDR3 consists of 18 residues. Germline lookup yields CDR1 KGHSH and CDR2 LQKENI. CDR3 region: CASSPPDRGGGALTEAFF. The CDR3 DNA reads TGTGCCAGCTCACCACCCGACAGGGGAGGGGGGGCACTGACGGAAGCTTTCTTT.

The chain combines TRBV6-6 with TRBJ1-6; D remains unclear. The CDR3 contains 16 residues. Germline-derived CDR1 and CDR2 are MNHNY and SVGAGI (reference sequence). V was cut by 10 bases and J by 9 bases, with 25 bases left in between. The CDR3 is CATSREMTSLVSPLHF. The CDR3, as DNA: TGTGCCACTTCAAGGGAGATGACAAGTCTGGTTTCACCCCTCCACTTT.

In DNA form, the CDR3 reads TGTGCCAGCAGCCTATCGGGACAGGGGATCTACGAGCAGTACTTC. Translating it yields CASSLSGQGIYEQYF. This rearrangement joins TRBV7-9 to TRBJ2-7; TRBD1 matches 10 bases. The germline gives CDR1 SEHNR, CDR2 FQNEAQ (reference sequence). CDR3 size: 15 residues. After removal of 5 bases from V and 3 bases from J, the junction contained 7 bases not matched to a gene.

The chain has TRBV9 and TRBJ2-1; 12 nucleotides line up with TRBD2. Germline CDR1 SGDLS, CDR2 YYNGEE. V trimming: 0 bases; J trimming: 10 bases; junction bases outside the gene matches: 11. This CDR3 contains 17 residues. CDR3 in DNA: TGTGCCAGCAGCGTAGCCCTCGCTAGCGGGGGGGCGGCCGAGCAGTTCTTC. Protein product: CASSVALASGGAAEQFF.

The V call is TRBV6-5, the J call TRBJ1-1; a possible D gene is TRBD1 (6 bases). V gave up 7 bases and J gave up 0 bases, with 15 bases separating them. In germline, CDR1 is MNHEY, CDR2 SVGAGI. This CDR3 comprises 15 residues. CDR3 in amino acids: CASIPGAGMNTEAFF. CDR3 sequence (DNA): TGTGCCAGCATTCCAGGGGCTGGGATGAACACTGAAGCTTTCTTT.

This rearrangement joins TRBV5-1 to TRBJ2-7, with D possibly matching TRBD2 (6 bases). Germline V lookup: CDR1 SGHRS, CDR2 YFSETQ. Between the trimmed V and J ends, which lost 1 base and 6 bases, there was a span of 14 bases. This CDR3 contains 14 residues. The CDR3 nucleotides are TGCGCCAGCAGCTTGCTCAGGGACTCTGCCGAGCAGTACTTC. Translated: CASSLLRDSAEQYF.

The genes are TRBV25-1 and TRBJ1-3, with D perhaps TRBD1 (6 bases). Trimming removed 8 bases from V and 0 bases from J, with 20 bases in between. Germline V gene data show CDR1 as MGHDK and CDR2 as SYGVNS. The CDR3 runs to 17 residues. Here the CDR3 DNA reads TGTGCCAGCGGAAGCGTCAGGGGACGGGGCTCTGGAAACACCATATATTTT. Translation gives CASGSVRGRGSGNTIYF.

The chain combines TRBV10-2 with TRBJ1-1; possible D gene TRBD1, 5 bases. The CDR3 contains 12 residues. Looked up from germline, CDR1 is WSHSY and CDR2 is SAAADI. Between the trimmed V and J ends, which lost 7 bases and 4 bases, there was a span of 10 bases. CDR3 sequence reads: CASKLGGTEAFF. The CDR3 nucleotides are TGCGCCAGCAAATTGGGGGGCACTGAAGCTTTCTTT.

The chain joins TRBV10-2 to TRBJ1-1; 7 bases line up with TRBD1. CDR1 and CDR2 (germline): WSHSY, SAAADI. J lost 4 bases, V lost 3 bases, and 5 bases had no gene match. The CDR3 totals 14 residues. The CDR3, as DNA: TGCGCCAGCAGTGATGAGGGGGCGCCCACTGAAGCTTTCTTT. Its protein is CASSDEGAPTEAFF.

This chain joins TRBV6-6 and TRBJ1-1; D possibly corresponds to TRBD1 (5 bases). The CDR3 is 15 amino acids. Trimming shortened V by 2 bases and J by 3 bases, and 13 bases separated the two germline ends. CDR1 and CDR2 (germline): MNHNY, SVGAGI (reference sequence). CDR3 protein: CASSYPGVGDTEAFF. CDR3 bases: TGTGCCAGCAGTTACCCGGGAGTGGGGGACACTGAAGCTTTCTTT.

The CDR3 DNA follows: TGCAGTGCTGAGGTCACAGATACGCAGTATTTT. It is translated as CSAEVTDTQYF. The rearrangement joins TRBV20-1 to TRBJ2-3, with D uncertain. Trimming pared 5 bases from V and 2 bases from J, leaving 5 bases between. The CDR3 covers 11 residues. Per the germline V gene, CDR1 is DFQATT and CDR2 is SNEGSKA (reference sequence).

The J gene is TRBJ2-1, the V gene TRBV3-1 (or the pseudogene TRBV3-2), with D possibly matching TRBD2 (5 bases). The germline V gene has CDR1 LGHDT and CDR2 YNNKEL (reference sequence). The CDR3 runs to 18 residues. V gave up 4 bases and J gave up 0 bases, with 19 bases separating them. In DNA form, the CDR3 reads TGTGCCAGCAGCCGATATACCCTAGCTATCAACTCCTACAATGAGCAGTTCTTC. It codes for CASSRYTLAINSYNEQFF.

J is TRBJ1-2 and V is TRBV5-1; D is perhaps TRBD1 (5 bases). CDR3 length: 15 residues. Between the trimmed V and J ends, which lost 0 bases and 2 bases, there was a span of 11 bases. Germline lookup yields CDR1 SGHRS and CDR2 YFSETQ. As DNA, the CDR3 is TGCGCCAGCAGCTTGGGTCCGGGGGTAAACTATGGCTACACCTTC. It codes for CASSLGPGVNYGYTF.

A few counts support this clone. This sequence joins TRBV4-1 and TRBJ1-1; D remains ambiguous. The CDR3 covers 13 residues. Trimming removed 0 bases at V and 13 bases at J, with 15 bases between. Germline CDR1 and CDR2: MGHRA and YSYEKL. CDR3 in amino acids: CASSQDTAGIGFF. The CDR3 DNA follows: TGCGCCAGCAGCCAAGATACAGCGGGGATAGGTTTCTTT.

The chain recombines TRBV5-1 with TRBJ2-5, with a tentative D call TRBD1 (5 bases). Germline V gene data show CDR1 as SGHRS and CDR2 as YFSETQ. With 3 bases removed from V and 0 bases from J, the gap between germline ends came to 6 bases. The length of the CDR3 is 13 residues. CDR3 in DNA: TGCGCCAGCAGCTGGGGCAACCAAGAGACCCAGTACTTC. Residues: CASSWGNQETQYF.